These 26 T cell receptor beta chains were all obtained from the same sample, sequenced in a study of siplizumab effects on memory and regulatory T cells. The table came from immunoSEQ multiplex PCR; TCRdb's copy has only in-frame clones and leaves some out. The repertoire includes 80,000 to 130,000 clones, more than 90% of them detected once, and approximately 2.7% sits in the top ten. The sample comprised CD4+ T cells sorted from blood. All receptors come from a human donor in good health. Some clones in this sample may be carry-over from other donors' samples.

The V gene is TRBV9, the J gene TRBJ1-2, with 8 bases lining up with TRBD1. V shed 4 bases and J 3 bases; nucleotides not matched to a gene: 5. The CDR3 has 14 amino acids. CDR1 and CDR2 from the germline V gene are SGDLS and YYNGEE. This CDR3 is CASSPGQGDYGYTF. CDR3 in DNA: TGTGCCAGCAGCCCCGGACAGGGTGACTATGGCTACACCTTC.

This clone was counted once. V is TRBV19 and J is TRBJ2-5; TRBD2 agrees at 16 bases. The CDR3 runs 17 residues. The V and J ends lost 5 bases and 2 bases, in that order; junction bases with no gene match: 5. Germline CDR1 LNHDA, CDR2 SQIVND (reference sequence). CDR3 amino acids: CASSQGTSGRVQETQYF. The CDR3 DNA follows: TGTGCCAGTAGTCAGGGGACTAGCGGGAGGGTACAAGAGACCCAGTACTTC.

The chain recombines TRBV4-2 with TRBJ1-2; 10 bases are shared with TRBD1. This CDR3 is 14 amino acids long. Germline-derived CDR1 and CDR2 are LGHNA and YNFKEQ. With 1 base clipped from V and 8 bases from J, the junction kept 4 bases outside the gene matches. CDR3: CASSQGTGGEGYTF. The CDR3 DNA reads as TGTGCCAGCAGCCAAGGGACAGGGGGGGAGGGCTACACCTTC.

This clone was recorded a few times. The V call is TRBV5-5, the J call TRBJ1-1; no clear D gene. The V gene lost 3 bases and the J gene lost 4 bases, with 4 bases spanning the gap. The CDR3 sequence is 11 residues long. The V gene's germline CDR1 is SGHKS and CDR2 YYEKEE (reference sequence). CDR3 loop: CASSYITEAFF. CDR3 DNA: TGTGCCAGCAGCTACATCACTGAAGCTTTCTTT.

This rearrangement joins TRBV9 to TRBJ2-7; the match to TRBD1 covers 9 bases. Looked up from germline, CDR1 is SGDLS and CDR2 is YYNGEE. This CDR3 region has 14 residues. V shed 4 bases, J shed 6 bases, and the junction held 8 bases outside the gene matches. CDR3: CASSKSQDRGEQYF. In DNA, the CDR3 is TGTGCCAGCAGCAAAAGCCAGGACAGGGGCGAGCAGTACTTC.

The chain couples TRBV6-1 to TRBJ2-2, with TRBD1 matching 11 bases. The CDR3 extends over 17 amino acids. V shed 0 bases and J 7 bases; nucleotides not matched to a gene: 7. Germline values: CDR1 MNHNS, CDR2 SASEGT. DNA for the CDR3: TGTGCCAGCAGTGAAGCGCTTCTTGGGACAGGGGGCGGGGAGCTGTTTTTT. The encoded protein is CASSEALLGTGGGELFF.

V gene TRBV18 combines with J gene TRBJ2-7; D uncertain. CDR1 is KGHSH, CDR2 LQKENI, per germline. V was pared by 2 bases and J by 1 base, with 6 bases between. The CDR3 totals 13 residues. The CDR3 nucleotides are TGTGCCAGCTCACCAGACCCTTCCTACGAGCAGTACTTC. Protein sequence: CASSPDPSYEQYF. Looking up the rest from reference TRBV18 and TRBJ2-7 gives the full variable domain: NAGVMQNPRHLVRRRGQEARLRCSPMKGHSHVYWYRQLPEEGLKFMVYLQKENIIDESGMPKERFSAEFPKEGPSILRIQQVVRGDSAAYFCASSPDPSYEQYFGPGTRLTVT.

The chain carries TRBV21-1 and TRBJ2-3; the D call TRBD1 from the table was never checked on the DNA. TRBV21-1 is a pseudogene. The CDR3 has 15 residues. The CDR3 sequence: CASSSLQGRRDTQYF. CDR3 sequence (DNA): TGTGCCAGCAGCTCCTTACAGGGGCGTAGAGATACGCAGTATTTT.

This rearrangement joins TRBV7-2 to TRBJ2-1; D is possibly TRBD1 (5 bases). Trimming removed 5 bases from V and 3 bases from J, with 8 bases in between. CDR1 is SGHTA and CDR2 is FQGNSA in the germline V gene. The CDR3 has 13 amino acids. The CDR3 DNA reads TGTGCCAGCAGCACAGGAATCTACAATGAGCAGTTCTTC. This gives the protein CASSTGIYNEQFF. The complete variable domain, with remaining parts taken from reference TRBV7-2 and TRBJ2-1, reads GAGVSQSPSNKVTEKGKDVELRCDPISGHTALYWYRQSLGQGLEFLIYFQGNSAPDKSGLPSDRFSAERTGGSVSTLTIQRTQQEDSAVYLCASSTGIYNEQFFGPGTRLTVL.

V gene TRBV30 combines with J gene TRBJ1-3; D is ambiguous. Per germline, CDR1 GTSNPN and CDR2 SVGIG (reference sequence). The CDR3 runs to 11 residues. Trimming removed 0 bases from V and 8 bases from J, with 5 bases in between. In DNA, the CDR3 is TGTGCCTGGAGTGTGAGAGACACCATATATTTT. Encoded protein: CAWSVRDTIYF.

CDR3 sequence: CASRSRTSGGTYNEQFF. The CDR3 DNA reads TGCGCCAGCAGGAGTCGGACTAGCGGAGGGACCTACAATGAGCAGTTCTTC. The J gene is TRBJ2-1, the V gene TRBV5-1, with TRBD2 matching over 10 bases. Germline trimming cut 5 bases from V and 2 bases from J; bases unmatched to any gene: 10. Germline loops: CDR1 SGHRS, CDR2 YFSETQ. This CDR3 contains 17 residues.

J is TRBJ2-7 and V is TRBV5-5; D gene ambiguous. The CDR3 runs 13 residues. Germline CDR1 is SGHKS and CDR2 is YYEKEE (reference sequence). Trimming took off 3 bases at V and 3 bases at J, with 10 bases between the two ends. In DNA form, the CDR3 reads TGTGCCAGCAGCTCACGACCGGGCTACGAGCAGTACTTC. Protein product: CASSSRPGYEQYF.

The chain links TRBV2 to TRBJ1-6; weak D call: TRBD1 (5 bases). Between the trimmed V and J ends, which lost 7 bases and 9 bases, there was a span of 13 bases. CDR3 size: 13 residues. Looked up from germline, CDR1 is SNHLY and CDR2 is FYNNEI. In nucleotides, the CDR3 is TGTGCCAGCATCGGCAGGGAGGGTTCACCCCTCCACTTT. Amino acid sequence: CASIGREGSPLHF.

The chain employs TRBV28 and TRBJ2-3, with TRBD2 as a possible D gene (6 bases). Looked up from germline, CDR1 is MDHEN and CDR2 is SYDVKM. This CDR3 is 17 amino acids long. V was cut by 5 bases and J by 2 bases, with 20 bases left in between. CDR3 bases: TGTGCCAGCAGTCGCCTCCCGCTTGGGACTGCCACAGATACGCAGTATTTT. Protein sequence: CASSRLPLGTATDTQYF. The full variable domain, completed using reference TRBV28 and TRBJ2-3, is DVKVTQSSRYLVKRTGEKVFLECVQDMDHENMFWYRQDPGLGLRLIYFSYDVKMKEKGDIPEGYSVSREKKERFSLILESASTNQTSMYLCASSRLPLGTATDTQYFGPGTRLTVL.

This clone has a handful of counts. The chain links TRBV9 to TRBJ1-3; D possibly corresponds to TRBD1 (6 bases). Germline assignment: CDR1 SGDLS and CDR2 YYNGEE. The CDR3 consists of 16 residues. Trimming shortened V by 0 bases and J by 4 bases, and 14 bases separated the two germline ends. The CDR3 region has the DNA TGTGCCAGCAGCGTAGGCGGCAGGGGATCCGGAAACACCATATATTTT. It translates to CASSVGGRGSGNTIYF.

The chain has TRBV28 and TRBJ2-2, with TRBD1 identical over 9 bases. J lost 7 bases, V lost 6 bases, and 9 bases had no gene match. Per the germline V gene, CDR1 is MDHEN and CDR2 is SYDVKM. The CDR3 runs to 15 residues. The CDR3 is CASSTPTGGLGELFF. The CDR3 nucleotides are TGTGCCAGCAGCACCCCCACAGGGGGCCTCGGGGAGCTGTTTTTT.

This clone was recorded only once. This sequence joins TRBV14 and TRBJ2-3, with D possibly being TRBD2 (6 bases). The CDR3 covers 15 residues. From germline, CDR1 is SGHDN and CDR2 FVKESK. V was cut by 4 bases and J by 0 bases, with 11 bases left in between. The CDR3: CASSLGLTSTDTQYF. The CDR3, as DNA: TGTGCCAGCAGCCTAGGACTAACGAGCACAGATACGCAGTATTTT.

The rearrangement links TRBV1 to TRBJ2-7; the table's D gene call, TRBD2, was not cross checked with the DNA. TRBV1 is a known pseudogene. The CDR3 extends over 14 amino acids. The CDR3 reads CTSSGGTTPYEQYF. DNA of the CDR3: TGCACCAGCAGCGGAGGGACTACTCCCTACGAGCAGTACTTC.

The chain has TRBV27 and TRBJ1-2; D may be TRBD1 (6 bases). Germline values: CDR1 MNHEY, CDR2 SMNVEV (reference sequence). Trimming pared 5 bases from V and 3 bases from J, leaving 13 bases between. The CDR3 has 14 amino acids. CDR3 protein: CASSGLGGYYGYTF. CDR3 bases: TGTGCCAGCAGTGGCCTCGGGGGCTACTATGGCTACACCTTC.

The V and J genes are TRBV7-9 and TRBJ2-7; 13 bases map to TRBD2. CDR1 is SEHNR, CDR2 FQNEAQ, per germline (reference sequence). Trimming took 3 bases from V and 7 from J; bases not matched to a gene: 3. This CDR3 is 14 amino acids long. CDR3 nucleotides: TGTGCCAGCAGCTTTGAACTAGCGGGAGGGGAGCAGTACTTC. Encoded protein: CASSFELAGGEQYF. The variable domain in full, completed from reference TRBV7-9 and TRBJ2-7, reads DTGVSQNPRHKITKRGQNVTFRCDPISEHNRLYWYRQTLGQGPEFLTYFQNEAQLEKSRLLSDRFSAERPKGSFSTLEIQRTEQGDSAMYLCASSFELAGGEQYFGPGTRLTVT.

The chain couples TRBV12-5 to TRBJ1-1; unclear D gene. Germline V lookup: CDR1 LGHNT, CDR2 FRNRAP. With 1 base removed from V and 1 base from J, the gap between germline ends came to 13 bases. The CDR3 extends over 16 amino acids. CDR3 in amino acids: CASGLARTAGNTEAFF. The CDR3 nucleotides read TGTGCTAGTGGTTTGGCTCGTACGGCAGGGAACACTGAAGCTTTCTTT.

Written as DNA, the CDR3 is TGTGCCAGTGGAGACAGGAACACTGAAGCTTTCTTT. Translated, it gives CASGDRNTEAFF. The J gene is TRBJ1-1, the V gene TRBV19; tentative D call: TRBD1 (5 bases). The CDR3 consists of 12 residues. With 8 bases removed from V and 1 base from J, the gap between germline ends came to 8 bases. From germline, CDR1 is LNHDA and CDR2 SQIVND (reference sequence).

V usage is TRBV6-1 and J usage is TRBJ1-1, with D perhaps TRBD1 (6 bases). The germline gives CDR1 MNHNS, CDR2 SASEGT. The CDR3 has 15 amino acids. V was shortened by 7 bases and J by 0 bases, with 15 bases between the two germline ends. The CDR3 DNA reads TGTGCCAGCAATATGGGGGACACGTTGAACACTGAAGCTTTCTTT. Translating gives CASNMGDTLNTEAFF.

The chain has TRBV7-8 and TRBJ2-1; D is possibly TRBD1 (6 bases). The CDR3 is 15 residues long. Germline-derived CDR1 and CDR2 are SGHVS and FQNEAQ. V shed 2 bases and J shed 0 bases, with 8 bases lying between them. Written as DNA, the CDR3 is TGTGCCAGCAGCTTACAGGGGAGCTCCTACAATGAGCAGTTCTTC. It specifies CASSLQGSSYNEQFF. Complete variable domain (other parts from reference TRBV7-8 and TRBJ2-1): GAGVSQSPRYKVAKRGQDVALRCDPISGHVSLFWYQQALGQGPEFLTYFQNEAQLDKSGLPSDRFFAERPEGSVSTLKIQRTQQEDSAVYLCASSLQGSSYNEQFFGPGTRLTVL.

The chain has TRBV4-1 and TRBJ1-6; D remains ambiguous. The V gene's germline CDR1 is MGHRA and CDR2 YSYEKL. The length of the CDR3 is 14 residues. The ends were cut back, 0 bases at V and 8 bases at J, with 8 bases in the middle. This CDR3 is CASSQEASYSPLHF. DNA for the CDR3: TGCGCCAGCAGCCAAGAGGCATCATATTCACCCCTCCACTTT.

This rearrangement joins TRBV7-8 to TRBJ1-2; D gene uncertain. Per the germline V gene, CDR1 is SGHVS and CDR2 is FQNEAQ. V was clipped by 1 base and J by 2 bases, with 5 bases between them. This CDR3 comprises 13 residues. The CDR3 DNA sequence: TGTGCCAGCAGCTTAGGGCGGAACTATGGCTACACCTTC. Encoded protein: CASSLGRNYGYTF.